The sequence of this TCR beta chain was determined in a study of read filtering for tumor transcriptome and immune sequencing. Across the study: R-ISS stage counts were eight or nine for I, around 17 for II, about seven for III. Per sample, TCR-region reads ranged about 3.5 to 11 million by IR-seq, about 75 to 1273 by RNA-seq.

From roughly 400 ng of RNA, a library with molecular barcoded alpha/delta and beta/gamma adaptors was made. MiXCR, run by TCRdb on the reads, gives a single entry per CDR3 protein. The data hold fewer than 35,000 distinct CDR3 sequences, with approximately 17% observed a single time. This clonotype was observed at least ten times. Its antigen remains unknown. General study results and limits: Dropping single-read clonotypes raised IR-seq and RNA-seq shared-clonotype correlation. Single-read clonotypes: roughly 86% of IR-seq clonotypes (around 3.6% of reads), roughly 70% of RNA-seq clonotypes (around 45% of reads).

V was pared by 6 bases and J by 6 bases, with 19 bases between. CDR3 length equals 15 residues. CDR1 and CDR2 from the germline V gene are LGHNA and YNFKEQ. Sequencing was performed on a population of CD138-negative cells sorted from bone marrow. The receptor was isolated from a donor at least 40 years old with multiple myeloma. The V and J genes are TRBV4-2 and TRBJ2-3; D is perhaps TRBD1 (5 bases). The CDR3 loop is CASRVGPGPTDTQYF. The CDR3 region has the DNA TGTGCCAGCAGAGTGGGGCCAGGGCCAACCGATACGCAGTATTTT.